The clone carrying this T cell receptor (beta chain) came up a few times. Antigen specificity is unknown. This specimen belongs to a study of T-cell memory formation after mild COVID-19. Study details: Largely, TCR clusters stayed within a single donor.

General observations from the study: Clones contracting over day 15 to 85 were CD4/CD8 balanced, with later expanders leaning CD4+. Contracting CD4+ clones lay largely in CM and EM, with CD8+ ones residing in EMRA.

5'RACE primed from the constant segment yielded TCR alpha and TCR beta cDNA libraries bearing sample barcodes and UMIs. TCRdb re-called the 5' RACE reads with MiXCR, one entry per CDR3 protein. The sample lists 250,000 to 300,000 distinct CDR3 sequences; approximately 8% were seen once. The CDR3 has 17 amino acids. V lost 5 bases to trimming and J lost 8 bases; unmatched junction nucleotides: 16. Germline-derived CDR1 and CDR2 are MNHEY and SVGEGT. This clonotype originated in a man between 18 and 35 years old who had mild COVID-19 (a few samples of this study predate the infection). Cell type and time point are not known. The specimen sequenced was PBMCs or a T cell subset sorted from them (not recorded which). The J gene is TRBJ2-1, the V gene TRBV6-2 or TRBV6-3; TRBD2 agrees at 9 bases. CDR3 DNA: TGTGCCAGCAGTACCGCGGGGGGGCCTCGGTTGGTCGATGAGCAGTTCTTC. This sequence encodes CASSTAGGPRLVDEQFF.